The next 28 T cell receptor beta chains were all read from a single sample in a study of cytotoxic CD8 clonotypes in ibrutinib-treated CLL. Measured with immunoSEQ multiplex PCR; TCRdb has only the in-frame clones, and not every one. This sample yields about 2,800 clones, of which more than 75% are seen a single time; around 25% belongs to the top ten. Specimen: PBMCs, collected before ibrutinib treatment. The receptors originated from a human donor with chronic lymphocytic leukemia.

The V gene is TRBV5-1, the J gene TRBJ1-2, with D possibly TRBD1 on 6 matching bases. V was shortened by 4 bases and J by 6 bases, with 16 bases between the two germline ends. From germline, CDR1 is SGHRS and CDR2 YFSETQ. The CDR3 contains 14 residues. This chain's CDR3 is CASSPFTGDNGYTF. The DNA for the CDR3 is TGCGCCAGCAGCCCATTCACGGGGGACAATGGCTACACCTTC. The complete variable domain, with remaining parts taken from reference TRBV5-1 and TRBJ1-2, reads KAGVTQTPRYLIKTRGQQVTLSCSPISGHRSVSWYQQTPGQGLQFLFEYFSETQRNKGNFPGRFSGRQFSNSRSEMNVSTLELGDSALYLCASSPFTGDNGYTFGSGTRLTVV.

The V call is TRBV7-9, the J call TRBJ1-1; D gene ambiguous. The CDR3 loop spans 12 amino acids. V lost 2 bases and J lost 5, with 6 bases in between. The germline gives CDR1 SEHNR, CDR2 FQNEAQ (reference sequence). The CDR3 bases are TGTGCCAGCAGCTTATCCGGGACTGAAGCTTTCTTT. Translated: CASSLSGTEAFF.

The genes are TRBV6-1 and TRBJ2-7; D is uncertain. CDR1 is MNHNS and CDR2 is SASEGT in the germline V gene. Trimming pared 4 bases from V and 2 bases from J, leaving 9 bases between. The length of the CDR3 is 13 residues. The CDR3 here is CASSVAGTYEQYF. DNA for the CDR3: TGTGCCAGCAGTGTTGCAGGTACCTACGAGCAGTACTTC.

V usage is TRBV5-1 and J usage is TRBJ1-4, with a tentative D call TRBD1 (5 bases). There are 14 residues in the CDR3. Germline V lookup: CDR1 SGHRS, CDR2 YFSETQ. V lost 4 bases, J lost 8 bases, and 15 bases lay in between. The CDR3 here is CASSQAAGGEKLFF. The DNA for the CDR3 is TGCGCCAGCAGCCAGGCGGCGGGGGGAGAAAAACTGTTTTTT. Full variable domain (rest looked up from reference TRBV5-1 and TRBJ1-4): KAGVTQTPRYLIKTRGQQVTLSCSPISGHRSVSWYQQTPGQGLQFLFEYFSETQRNKGNFPGRFSGRQFSNSRSEMNVSTLELGDSALYLCASSQAAGGEKLFFGSGTQLSVL.

The chain is built from TRBV2 and TRBJ1-1, with D uncertain. V lost 6 bases, J lost 2 bases, and 13 bases lay in between. There are 14 residues in the CDR3. The germline V gene encodes CDR1 SNHLY and CDR2 FYNNEI. The CDR3 loop reads CASRGPEPNTEAFF. The CDR3 DNA follows: TGTGCCAGCAGGGGTCCAGAACCCAACACTGAAGCTTTCTTT.

The rearrangement joins TRBV5-1 to TRBJ1-2, with no clear D. The V end was cut by 0 bases, the J end by 7 bases, with 10 bases between. The CDR3 is 13 amino acids. Germline CDR1 SGHRS, CDR2 YFSETQ. The CDR3 nucleotides are TGCGCCAGCAGCTTGGGGTTGGGAGGTGGCTACACCTTC. Amino acids: CASSLGLGGGYTF.

The sample holds one count of this clone. J is TRBJ1-5 and V is TRBV7-9; the match to TRBD1 covers 9 bases. This CDR3 spans 16 amino acids. The V and J ends lost 7 bases and 5 bases, in that order; junction bases with no gene match: 12. CDR1 is SEHNR and CDR2 is FQNEAQ in the germline V gene (reference sequence). CDR3 residues: CASTPGDRDFDQPQHF. In DNA, the CDR3 is TGTGCCAGCACTCCCGGGGACAGGGATTTCGATCAGCCCCAGCATTTT.

CDR3 nucleotide sequence: TGCAGCGTTGCCTCAGGGGGCGCGCGAGAGACCCAGTACTTC. The encoded protein is CSVASGGARETQYF. The chain employs TRBV29-1 and TRBJ2-5; 8 bases agree with TRBD1. V was pared by 4 bases and J by 4 bases, with 8 bases of the junction left unmatched. The CDR3 has 14 amino acids. The germline gives CDR1 SQVTM, CDR2 ANQGSEA.

This chain uses TRBV5-1 with TRBJ2-2; D call uncertain. The CDR3 spans 13 residues. V was trimmed by 1 base and J by 7 bases, leaving 8 bases between them. Germline values: CDR1 SGHRS, CDR2 YFSETQ. DNA for the CDR3: TGCGCCAGCAGCTTGTTGTCCCTCGGGGAGCTGTTTTTT. It is translated as CASSLLSLGELFF.

Only one count was recorded for this clone. The CDR3 loop is CASSAGLGWETQYF. The CDR3 DNA reads as TGTGCCAGCAGTGCGGGACTAGGTTGGGAGACCCAGTACTTC. This chain uses TRBV27 with TRBJ2-5; TRBD2 matches 8 bases. Germline loops: CDR1 MNHEY, CDR2 SMNVEV (reference sequence). This CDR3 has 14 residues. The V and J ends lost 5 bases and 5 bases, in that order; junction bases with no gene match: 7.

Written as DNA, the CDR3 is TGCAGCGTTCAAGCCCGACAGGGCACTAACTATGGCTACACCTTC. Encoded protein: CSVQARQGTNYGYTF. This chain uses TRBV29-1 with TRBJ1-2; 7 bases match TRBD1. Trimming removed 5 bases from V and 0 bases from J; junction bases left unmatched: 9. The CDR3 contains 15 residues. Germline assignment: CDR1 SQVTM and CDR2 ANQGSEA.

J is TRBJ2-2 and V is TRBV5-1, with D tentatively TRBD1 (5 bases). CDR1 and CDR2 (germline): SGHRS, YFSETQ. CDR3 length: 15 residues. Trimming cost V 1 base and J 2 bases, with 9 bases left between them. CDR3 sequence: CASSLYQGNTGELFF. CDR3 DNA: TGCGCCAGCAGCTTGTATCAGGGAAACACCGGGGAGCTGTTTTTT.

The DNA of the CDR3 is TGTGCCAGCATGACTAGCGGAAACACCGGGGAGCTGTTTTTT. It specifies CASMTSGNTGELFF. The chain joins TRBV6-5 to TRBJ2-2; the match to TRBD2 covers 9 bases. CDR1 and CDR2 (germline): MNHEY, SVGAGI. The CDR3 sequence is 14 residues long. The V gene end was trimmed by 7 bases and the J gene end by 2 bases; junction bases not matched to a gene: 2.

The rearrangement links TRBV5-4 to TRBJ2-7, with D hard to call. CDR1 SGHNT and CDR2 YYREEE come from the germline V gene (reference sequence). Trimming took off 3 bases at V and 2 bases at J, with 9 bases between the two ends. This CDR3 spans 13 amino acids. The CDR3 protein is CASSWVGTYEQYF. CDR3 nucleotides: TGTGCCAGCAGCTGGGTTGGGACCTACGAGCAGTACTTC.

The chain employs TRBV7-8 and TRBJ2-3; weak D call: TRBD2 (6 bases). In germline, CDR1 is SGHVS, CDR2 FQNEAQ. V lost 8 bases and J 5 bases, leaving 20 bases between the germline ends. The CDR3 totals 15 residues. The CDR3 DNA is TGTGCCAGCTCATCGCTCGGGGGAGAGGGAGATACGCAGTATTTT. Its protein is CASSSLGGEGDTQYF.

The chain couples TRBV29-1 to TRBJ1-4; unclear D gene. The germline V gene encodes CDR1 SQVTM and CDR2 ANQGSEA. The V and J ends lost 6 bases and 2 bases respectively, with 13 bases between them. The length of the CDR3 is 14 residues. The CDR3 protein is CSVPTSGTNEKLFF. Written as DNA, the CDR3 is TGCAGCGTCCCGACTTCGGGTACTAATGAAAAACTGTTTTTT.

The chain carries TRBV12-5 and TRBJ2-3; D uncertain. The CDR3 is 14 amino acids. The V end was cut by 0 bases, the J end by 8 bases, with 12 bases between. Germline V CDR1 and CDR2: LGHNT, FRNRAP. CDR3 amino acids: CASGLVMGMGTQYF. The CDR3 DNA reads TGTGCTAGTGGTTTGGTAATGGGGATGGGTACGCAGTATTTT.

The chain employs TRBV5-4 and TRBJ1-1; no firm D call. The germline gives CDR1 SGHNT, CDR2 YYREEE (reference sequence). This CDR3 has 12 residues. V lost 4 bases and J lost 7, with 11 bases in between. CDR3 region: CASSQSGFEAFF. As DNA, the CDR3 is TGTGCCAGCAGCCAATCAGGATTTGAAGCTTTCTTT.

A word on this clone: One end of the junction is discordant with germline, which a read error may explain. The V and J genes are TRBV5-3 and TRBJ2-7; the D gene is possibly TRBD1 (5 bases). TRBV5-3 carries the ORF label, with uncertain function. The CDR3 loop spans 14 amino acids. Here the CDR3 DNA reads TGTGCCAGCAGCTTAGGGGTGGAGACCTACGAGCAGTACTTC. Its protein product is CASSLGVETYEQYF.

V gene TRBV4-1 combines with J gene TRBJ2-2; 7 nucleotides match TRBD2. V lost 4 bases, J lost 4 bases, and 15 bases stayed unmatched. Germline V gene lookup returns CDR1 MGHRA and CDR2 YSYEKL. This CDR3 spans 18 amino acids. CDR3: CASSRIEGTNYITGELFF. The DNA for the CDR3 is TGCGCCAGCAGCCGCATCGAGGGGACTAACTATATCACCGGGGAGCTGTTTTTT.

The V and J genes are TRBV7-8 and TRBJ1-1, with D maybe TRBD1 (5 bases). The CDR3 runs to 16 residues. CDR1 is SGHVS and CDR2 is FQNEAQ in the germline V gene. Trimming removed 5 bases from V and 1 base from J, with 17 bases in between. In nucleotides, the CDR3 is TGTGCCAGCAGCGCCGGGAGGGCAGGGACGAACACTGAAGCTTTCTTT. Amino acids: CASSAGRAGTNTEAFF.

CDR3 in amino acids: CASSLVGSAETQYF. The CDR3 DNA is TGTGCCAGCAGCTTAGTAGGTAGCGCGGAGACCCAGTACTTC. V is TRBV7-8 and J is TRBJ2-5; a possible D gene is TRBD2 (5 bases). CDR1 and CDR2 from the germline V gene are SGHVS and FQNEAQ. With 1 base removed from V and 5 bases from J, the gap between germline ends came to 11 bases. The CDR3 loop spans 14 amino acids.

This clone occurred once. This sequence joins TRBV19 and TRBJ2-3; no clear D gene. Trimming removed 4 bases at V and 4 bases at J, with 9 bases between. Germline CDR1 LNHDA, CDR2 SQIVND (reference sequence). The CDR3 runs to 13 residues. CDR3 loop: CASSKAPADTQYF. The CDR3, as DNA: TGTGCCAGTAGTAAGGCCCCAGCAGATACGCAGTATTTT.

The rearrangement joins TRBV19 to TRBJ2-2; weak D call: TRBD2 (6 bases). Looked up from germline, CDR1 is LNHDA and CDR2 is SQIVND (reference sequence). This CDR3 region has 15 residues. Between the trimmed V and J ends, which lost 2 bases and 5 bases, there was a span of 12 bases. The CDR3 bases are TGTGCCAGTAGTATACAAGGGGCGGGGACCGGGGAGCTGTTTTTT. This translates into CASSIQGAGTGELFF.

The chain employs TRBV7-6 and TRBJ1-4; D is perhaps TRBD1 (5 bases). Germline loops: CDR1 SGHVS, CDR2 FNYEAQ. The CDR3 contains 18 residues. The V end was cut by 4 bases, the J end by 8 bases, with 26 bases between. This chain's CDR3 is CASSYTGTARTTMEKLFF. CDR3 in DNA: TGTGCCAGCAGCTACACCGGGACGGCCAGGACTACGATGGAAAAACTGTTTTTT.

For the CDR3, the DNA is TGCGCCAGCAAAAGGAAGGAAACAGATACGCAGTATTTT. This encodes CASKRKETDTQYF. The chain is built from TRBV5-1 and TRBJ2-3; D gene uncertain. Germline values: CDR1 SGHRS, CDR2 YFSETQ. Trimming took 6 bases from V and 3 from J, leaving 11 bases between them. The CDR3 has 13 amino acids.

This chain uses TRBV6-6 with TRBJ2-3, with 7 bases lining up with TRBD1. The germline V gene encodes CDR1 MNHNY and CDR2 SVGAGI (reference sequence). This CDR3 spans 14 amino acids. Unmatched junction bases numbered 6, after V lost 0 bases and J lost 9 bases. The CDR3 region is CASSYSRDSSTQYF. CDR3 DNA sequence: TGTGCCAGCAGTTACTCCCGGGACAGTAGCACGCAGTATTTT.

Only a few counts were recorded for this clone. The chain carries TRBV4-2 and TRBJ1-4, with D possibly being TRBD1 (5 bases). Germline V gene data show CDR1 as LGHNA and CDR2 as YNFKEQ. The V end was cut by 0 bases, the J end by 6 bases, with 11 bases between. CDR3 size: 15 residues. Here the CDR3 DNA reads TGTGCCAGCAGCCAAGATTGGGACCTTGATGAAAAACTGTTTTTT. It specifies CASSQDWDLDEKLFF.